The entry below gives a single TCR beta chain sequence along with its context. With V trimmed by 0 bases and J by 7 bases, 8 bases remained unmatched. Germline CDR1 reads MNHEY; CDR2 reads SVGAGI. The CDR3 totals 15 residues. The sample comes from a study of OX40 agonist ivuxolimab in advanced cancers. Sequenced by immunoSEQ multiplex PCR; TCRdb stores in-frame clones only, minus some. The data contain tens of thousands of clones, around 90% of them seen just once; the ten biggest clones take up 1.5% to 2%. The source material was CD4+ or CD8+ T cells sorted from blood, sampled in a trial of the OX40 agonist ivuxolimab. The source of this sequence is an adult with an advanced solid tumor such as melanoma, head and neck, liver or kidney cancer. The rearrangement joins TRBV6-5 to TRBJ2-7, with 8 bases aligning to TRBD2. CDR3 region: CASSYSGGAFLEQYF. The CDR3 nucleotides are TGTGCCAGCAGTTACTCCGGGGGGGCCTTTTTAGAGCAGTACTTC.